Listed here are 18 T cell receptor beta chains from one sample, sequenced in a study of regulatory T cells in long-lasting Graves disease. Documented time point: persistent/refractory GD, antithyroid drugs over 5 years with positive TRAb. From PBMCs, RNA was extracted and then used to make the TCR library. Assembly of TCR beta libraries relied on iRepertoire HTBI primers together with Arm-PCR of CDR3 regions. In TCRdb, the multiplex PCR reads were re-called with MiXCR into one record per CDR3 protein. The data show 430,000 or so distinct CDR3 sequences, 20% to 25% seen once. The sequenced sample was peripheral blood mononuclear cells (PBMCs), obtained when the disease was refractory, from a patient treated with antithyroid drugs. These receptors all stem from a female donor with Graves disease.

This clonotype came up many times. The chain combines TRBV5-1 with TRBJ2-2; possible D gene TRBD1, 6 bases. V gave up 4 bases and J gave up 4 bases, with 14 bases separating them. The V gene's germline CDR1 is SGHRS and CDR2 YFSETQ. The CDR3 contains 15 residues. CDR3 amino acids: CASSPRQVGTGELFF. The DNA of the CDR3 is TGCGCCAGCAGCCCTCGACAGGTCGGCACCGGGGAGCTGTTTTTT.

This clonotype was observed at least ten times. V gene TRBV5-1 combines with J gene TRBJ1-2; a possible D gene is TRBD1 (6 bases). Trimming shortened V by 0 bases and J by 10 bases, and 16 bases separated the two germline ends. The CDR3 is 14 residues long. Per the germline V gene, CDR1 is SGHRS and CDR2 is YFSETQ. DNA of the CDR3: TGCGCCAGCAGCTTGGCTATACAGGGTATGGACTACACCTTC. Amino acids: CASSLAIQGMDYTF.

Note on this clonotype: One junction end disagrees with the germline gene, perhaps due to a read error. The rearrangement uses TRBV7-9 and TRBJ2-7; tentative D call: TRBD2 (7 bases). The CDR3 runs 17 residues. CDR1 and CDR2 (germline): SEHNR, FQNEAQ (reference sequence). The CDR3 here is CTSSFDDGQRGTYEQYF. As DNA, the CDR3 is TGTACCAGCAGCTTCGACGATGGACAGCGGGGAACGTACGAGCAGTACTTC.

This clonotype was observed at least ten times. An end of the junction differs from the germline gene, which may be a read error. The chain couples TRBV28 to TRBJ1-6, with a weak D call TRBD1 (5 bases). This CDR3 has 14 residues. The germline CDR1 and CDR2 sequences are MDHEN and SYDVKM. CDR3 region: CGTSAVDYNSPLHF. CDR3 nucleotides: TGCGGGACCTCGGCTGTGGACTATAATTCACCCCTCCACTTT.

This clonotype was seen only a few times. The chain recombines TRBV2 with TRBJ1-1; no reliable D call. Germline V gives CDR1 SNHLY, CDR2 FYNNEI. Trimming pared 4 bases from V and 0 bases from J, leaving 6 bases between. The CDR3 length is 13 residues. The DNA of the CDR3 is TGTGCCAGCAGTGGACACTTGAACACTGAAGCTTTCTTT. Residues: CASSGHLNTEAFF.

The chain links TRBV9 to TRBJ2-7; D is perhaps TRBD1 (5 bases). The V gene lost 2 bases and the J gene lost 0 bases, with 9 bases spanning the gap. Germline assignment: CDR1 SGDLS and CDR2 YYNGEE. The CDR3 runs to 14 residues. For the CDR3, the DNA is TGTGCCAGCAGCGTGGACACGACCTCCTACGAGCAGTACTTC. Its protein is CASSVDTTSYEQYF.

The rearrangement links TRBV19 to TRBJ1-1; D possibly corresponds to TRBD1 (6 bases). Trimming left V 6 bases short and J 1 base short, with 12 bases between. Germline assignment: CDR1 LNHDA and CDR2 SQIVND (reference sequence). The CDR3 length is 14 residues. The CDR3 DNA is TGTGCCAGTAGGTTCAGGGGCTCGAACACTGAAGCTTTCTTT. Translation: CASRFRGSNTEAFF.

The chain couples TRBV29-1 to TRBJ2-4; the D gene could be TRBD1 or TRBD2 (5 bases each). Deletions cut 7 bases from V and 0 bases from J, with 13 bases between. Germline CDR1 reads SQVTM; CDR2 reads ANQGSEA. The CDR3 covers 14 residues. The CDR3 DNA follows: TGCAGCGCCGGGGACGGTATAGCCAAAAACATTCAGTACTTC. Translating it yields CSAGDGIAKNIQYF.

This clonotype was counted between two and nine times. This CDR3 is CASSQSGPSTEAFF. The CDR3 coding sequence is TGCGCCAGCAGCCAGTCCGGGCCCAGCACTGAAGCTTTCTTT. The gene calls are TRBV4-1 and TRBJ1-1, with no clear D. In germline, CDR1 is MGHRA, CDR2 YSYEKL. V lost 3 bases to trimming and J lost 4 bases, with 12 bases between them. The CDR3 spans 14 residues.

This clonotype was counted between two and nine times. The V gene is TRBV20-1, the J gene TRBJ2-5, with a possible D match to TRBD1 (6 bases). The DNA matches TRBJ2-3 better at its end, which makes the J call doubtful. The CDR3 is made up of 12 amino acids. CDR1 DFQATT and CDR2 SNEGSKA come from the germline V gene (reference sequence). The CDR3 sequence: CSAHWGPDTQYF. In nucleotides, the CDR3 is TGCAGTGCCCATTGGGGGCCCGATACGCAGTATTTT.

The CDR3 nucleotides read TGTGCCAGCAGAGGGTATAGCGGCACCGGGGAGCTGTTTTTT. Its translation is CASRGYSGTGELFF. This rearrangement joins TRBV6-4 to TRBJ2-2; D may be TRBD2 (6 bases). This CDR3 contains 14 residues. Germline loops: CDR1 MRHNA, CDR2 SNTAGT. V was clipped by 6 bases and J by 4 bases, with 12 bases between them.

This chain joins TRBV6-1 and TRBJ1-5; TRBD1 aligns across 10 bases. The V segment lost 10 bases and the J segment 6 bases; nucleotides outside the gene matches: 6. Germline CDR1 reads MNHNS; CDR2 reads SASEGT. This CDR3 comprises 13 residues. The CDR3 sequence: CATRTGGGQPQHF. The CDR3 DNA reads as TGTGCCACCAGGACAGGGGGTGGTCAGCCCCAGCATTTT.

This clonotype was counted ten times or more. This chain connects TRBV6-1 to TRBJ2-7; 10 bases are a match to TRBD2. The CDR3 runs 14 residues. Trimming took 5 bases from V and 2 from J; bases not matched to a gene: 3. Germline V gene data show CDR1 as MNHNS and CDR2 as SASEGT. The CDR3 region has the DNA TGTGCCAGCAGTAAGAGCGGGAGGGCCTACGAGCAGTACTTC. Its protein is CASSKSGRAYEQYF.

The chain uses TRBV19 and TRBJ2-5; 9 nucleotides align to TRBD1. This CDR3 has 15 residues. V trimming: 5 bases; J trimming: 4 bases; junction bases outside the gene matches: 8. Germline V gives CDR1 LNHDA, CDR2 SQIVND (reference sequence). This CDR3 is CASSLGQGVAETQYF. The CDR3 bases are TGTGCCAGTAGTCTGGGACAGGGCGTCGCAGAGACCCAGTACTTC. Drawing the rest from reference TRBV19 and TRBJ2-5, the complete variable domain is DGGITQSPKYLFRKEGQNVTLSCEQNLNHDAMYWYRQDPGQGLRLIYYSQIVNDFQKGDIAEGYSVSREKKESFPLTVTSAQKNPTAFYLCASSLGQGVAETQYFGPGTRLLVL.

This clonotype was picked up many times. J is TRBJ1-5 and V is TRBV20-1; TRBD1 matches at 8 bases. J gave up 2 bases and V 4 bases, and 4 bases lay outside the gene matches. The CDR3 totals 14 residues. The germline gives CDR1 DFQATT, CDR2 SNEGSKA (reference sequence). CDR3 bases: TGCAGTGCTACGGACAGGGTGGGCAATCAGCCCCAGCATTTT. It codes for CSATDRVGNQPQHF.

This clonotype occurred many times. V usage is TRBV28 and J usage is TRBJ1-1, with 7 bases aligning to TRBD1. The CDR3 length is 12 residues. The germline gives CDR1 MDHEN, CDR2 SYDVKM. V shed 8 bases and J 6 bases; nucleotides not matched to a gene: 6. Written as DNA, the CDR3 is TGTGCCAGCTACCAGGGGGTTTCTGAAGCTTTCTTT. Protein sequence: CASYQGVSEAFF.

The chain recombines TRBV14 with TRBJ2-7; the D gene is possibly TRBD1 (6 bases). From germline, CDR1 is SGHDN and CDR2 FVKESK. This CDR3 comprises 15 residues. The V end was cut by 4 bases, the J end by 0 bases, with 13 bases between. This CDR3 reads CASSLDRISSYEQYF. In DNA, the CDR3 is TGTGCCAGCAGCCTCGACAGGATAAGCTCCTACGAGCAGTACTTC.

CDR3 region: CASSQETSGEETQYF. In DNA form, the CDR3 reads TGTGCCAGCAGCCAAGAGACTAGCGGGGAAGAGACCCAGTACTTC. V and J are TRBV3-1 and TRBJ2-5; TRBD2 matches 11 bases. There are 15 residues in the CDR3. The ends lost 0 bases at V and 3 bases at J; junction bases unmatched: 0. Germline CDR1 LGHDT, CDR2 YNNKEL (reference sequence).